This T cell receptor beta chain was identified during a study of T cell clonality in common variable immunodeficiency. TCRdb's copy holds only in-frame clones and misses some; the assay was immunoSEQ multiplex PCR. Observed in the sample are about 64,000 clones, none of them singletons. This clone came up many times. Its antigen remains unknown. The observed sequence ends 3 residues before the CDR3 terminus, with the missing tail filled in from the germline J gene. The CDR3 consists of 15 residues. Trimming pared 3 bases from V and 1 base from J, leaving 12 bases between. Germline CDR1 and CDR2: KGHSH and LQKENI. Study results and limitations: Reportedly, TCR beta sequences from common variable immunodeficiency showed fewer deletions and N-nucleotide insertions. CVID patient heterogeneity limited repertoire-clinical complication correlations.

The chain links TRBV18 to TRBJ1-1; maybe TRBD1 (6 bases). This TCR came from a person between 18 and 69 years old in good health. The source material was peripheral blood mononuclear cells. Incomplete CDR3 DNA: TGTGCCAGCTCACCCCTCCGACAGGAGAACACTGAA. It specifies CASSPLRQENTE. The entire CDR3 protein reads CASSPLRQENTEAFF.